The rows below give T cell receptor beta chains drawn from one sample of a study of CD8 T cells in Susac syndrome. From the immunoSEQ multiplex PCR reads, TCRdb called clonotypes with MiXCR, one entry per CDR3 protein. The sample carries 200,000 to 250,000 distinct CDR3 sequences, 93% recorded once. The sequenced sample consisted of CD4+ T cells from PBMCs. These receptors originate from a human donor with multiple sclerosis. CDR3s include the opening cysteine and the closing phenylalanine or tryptophan. Each record gives: clone size, J gene, D gene, V gene, CDR3 DNA, CDR3 protein. The D gene is left open where the match is weak. Some rows mark clone size as missing; the rest say once, few, many or name a class of expanded clone.

NA,TRBJ2-2,TRBD2,TRBV2,TGTGCCAGCACTGTTCATAGCGGGACGAACACCGGGGAGCTGTTTTTT,CASTVHSGTNTGELFF
NA,TRBJ2-3,TRBD1,TRBV20-1,TGCAGTGCTAGGAGGGACAGGGGAGATACGCAGTATTTT,CSARRDRGDTQYF
NA,TRBJ1-2,TRBD1,TRBV30,TGTGCCTGGAAACAGGGGGCGATTGGCTACACCTTC,CAWKQGAIGYTF
NA,TRBJ1-1,NA,TRBV7-9,TGTGCCAGCAGCTTAGATACAGCGAACACTGAAGCTTTCTTT,CASSLDTANTEAFF
NA,TRBJ2-2,TRBD1,TRBV18,TGTGCCAGCTCACCATTCGGGACAGGGGCCATAACGAACACCGGGGAGCTGTTTTTT,CASSPFGTGAITNTGELFF
NA,TRBJ1-1,TRBD1,TRBV6-1,TGTGCCAGCAGTGAGCGACAGGGAATTCGAACTGAAGCTTTCTTT,CASSERQGIRTEAFF
NA,TRBJ2-7,TRBD1,TRBV4-1,TGCGCCAGCAGCCGCATGGTAGGGACAGGGTGGGACGAGCAGTACTTC,CASSRMVGTGWDEQYF
NA,TRBJ2-3,NA,TRBV10-3,TGTGCCACGCTAGTGACAGATACGCAGTATTTT,CATLVTDTQYF
NA,TRBJ2-5,NA,TRBV7-2,TGTGCCAGCAGCTTATTCAGGGTCAAAGAGACCCAGTACTTC,CASSLFRVKETQYF
NA,TRBJ2-5,TRBD2,TRBV6-2/TRBV6-3,TGTGCCAGCAGTGATCCCGGGACTAGCGGGCCGGGGGCCCAGTACTTC,CASSDPGTSGPGAQYF
NA,TRBJ1-4,NA,TRBV18,TGTGCCAACACGGCCGGGCCTAATGAAAAACTGTTTTTT,CANTAGPNEKLFF
NA,TRBJ1-2,NA,TRBV7-2,TGTGCCAGCAGCTTAGCTAACGGAAAGGGCTACACCTTC,CASSLANGKGYTF
NA,TRBJ1-1,TRBD1,TRBV7-8,TGTGCCAGCAGCCCAGACAGGGGTGTGAACACTGAAGCTTTCTTT,CASSPDRGVNTEAFF
NA,TRBJ1-5,NA,TRBV15,TGTGCCACCAGCAGAGATCGAGTGAGTCAGCCCCAGCATTTT,CATSRDRVSQPQHF
NA,TRBJ1-2,NA,TRBV2,TGTGCCAGCAGGATGGGGCCTAACTATGGCTACACCTTC,CASRMGPNYGYTF
NA,TRBJ2-3,TRBD2,TRBV19,TGTGCCAGTAGTATTAACGGGGGGACAGATACGCAGTATTTT,CASSINGGTDTQYF
NA,TRBJ2-1,NA,TRBV24-1,TGTGCCACCAGTGATGGGCAGGGGTCCCGCTCCTACAATGAGCAGTTCTTC,CATSDGQGSRSYNEQFF
NA,TRBJ2-3,TRBD2,TRBV3-1,TGTGCCAGCAGCCCCCAACCGGGACTAGCGGGAGTGAGTACAGATACGCAGTATTTT,CASSPQPGLAGVSTDTQYF
NA,TRBJ2-2,NA,TRBV5-6,TGTGCCAGCAGCTTGGGTGGAGGGGCCAACACCGGGGAGCTGTTTTTT,CASSLGGGANTGELFF
few,TRBJ2-7,NA,TRBV10-3,TGTGCCATAGGACCTTCGGAGGAGCAGTACTTC,CAIGPSEEQYF
NA,TRBJ1-4,NA,TRBV6-6,TGTGCCAGCAGTTACTCAAGGGGAGCGGGTGAAAAACTGTTTTTT,CASSYSRGAGEKLFF
NA,TRBJ1-6,TRBD1,TRBV11-2,TGTGCCAGCAGTCGGGGTGACAGGGACACTTCACCCCTCCACTTT,CASSRGDRDTSPLHF
NA,TRBJ2-2,NA,TRBV7-9,TGTGCCAGCAGCCCATCTCCGGGACAGAACACCGGGGAGCTGTTTTTT,CASSPSPGQNTGELFF
NA,TRBJ2-7,NA,TRBV19,TGTGCCAGTAGTCATCAGGGGATGGACTACGAGCAGTACTTC,CASSHQGMDYEQYF
NA,TRBJ2-1,NA,TRBV29-1,TGCAGCGTTGAACGGAGTGGCTCCTACAATGAGCAGTTCTTC,CSVERSGSYNEQFF
once,TRBJ1-1,NA,TRBV30,TGTGCCTGCGTCGACCGGGGAAGAACTGAAGCTTTCTTT,CACVDRGRTEAFF
NA,TRBJ1-1,TRBD1,TRBV14,TGTGCCAGCAGCTCCAGGACAGGGGAAACTGAAGCTTTCTTT,CASSSRTGETEAFF
NA,TRBJ2-2,TRBD2,TRBV6-5,TGTGCCAGCAGTTACACTAGCGGGAACACCGGGGAGCTGTTTTTT,CASSYTSGNTGELFF
NA,TRBJ1-1,TRBD1,TRBV12-5,TGTGCTAGTGGTTTGGTATTCTTACAGGGGCAGGGAGGGAACACTGAAGCTTTCTTT,CASGLVFLQGQGGNTEAFF
NA,TRBJ1-2,NA,TRBV4-1,TGCGCCAGCAGCCAGGGTGAGGGGAACGACTATGGCTACACCTTC,CASSQGEGNDYGYTF
NA,TRBJ1-6,TRBD1,TRBV30,TGTGCCTGGAAGGGACAGGGGGGGGAATCACCCCTCCACTTT,CAWKGQGGESPLHF
NA,TRBJ1-3,NA,TRBV19,TGTGCCAGTCGGGCGGTGTCCCTCGGAAACACCATATATTTT,CASRAVSLGNTIYF
NA,TRBJ2-5,NA,TRBV7-8,TGTGCCAGCAGCTTTGGGGGGCACGTCCAAGAGACCCAGTACTTC,CASSFGGHVQETQYF
NA,TRBJ2-5,NA,TRBV10-3,TGTGCCATCAGTTCAGGGGGGTCCCAAGAGACCCAGTACTTC,CAISSGGSQETQYF
once,TRBJ2-1,NA,TRBV12-3/TRBV12-4,TGTGCCAGCAGCCTCCGGGGGTACAATGAGCAGTTCTTC,CASSLRGYNEQFF
once,TRBJ1-1,NA,TRBV5-1,TGCGCCAGCAGCTTGGGGATCGCAAACACTGAAGCTTTCTTT,CASSLGIANTEAFF
NA,TRBJ2-2,NA,TRBV7-2,TGTGCCAGCAGCTTAGTGCCCGGTGGCGGCACCGGGGAGCTGTTTTTT,CASSLVPGGGTGELFF
NA,TRBJ1-1,TRBD1,TRBV3-1,TGTGCCAGCAGCCAACCGGGACAGGGAGAAGCTTTCTTT,CASSQPGQGEAFF
once,TRBJ1-2,NA,TRBV19,TGTGCCAGTAGTACCCAGCCTCTGGGCTATGGCTACACCTTC,CASSTQPLGYGYTF
NA,TRBJ1-5,TRBD1,TRBV20-1,TGCAGTGCTAGAGATGGACAGGGGAGCCAGCCCCAGCATTTT,CSARDGQGSQPQHF
NA,TRBJ1-2,NA,TRBV15,TGTGCCACCAGCAGCGAAAAGGAGGGGGACTATGGCTACACCTTC,CATSSEKEGDYGYTF
NA,TRBJ1-3,NA,TRBV4-1,TGCGCCAGCAGCCAAGTAGGAGGGAGTGGAAACACCATATATTTT,CASSQVGGSGNTIYF
NA,TRBJ2-2,NA,TRBV9,TGTGCCAGCAGCGTAGCTACCCTTGGGGAGCTGTTTTTT,CASSVATLGELFF
NA,TRBJ2-7,NA,TRBV20-1,TGCAGTCCCGGAGGACGGAGCTCCTACGAGCAGTACTTC,CSPGGRSSYEQYF
NA,TRBJ1-3,TRBD1,TRBV7-9,TGTGCCAGCAGCTTAGCCTCCGGACAGGGTTACAACACCATATATTTT,CASSLASGQGYNTIYF
NA,TRBJ1-1,NA,TRBV12-3/TRBV12-4,TGTGCCAGCAATTTTCGGAGGAACACTGAAGCTTTCTTT,CASNFRRNTEAFF
NA,TRBJ2-5,NA,TRBV4-1,TGCGCCAGCAGCCAAGATCAGTTCCCCCGATTCCAAGAGACCCAGTACTTC,CASSQDQFPRFQETQYF
once,TRBJ1-4,NA,TRBV21-1,TGTGCCAGCAGCGCCTCAGAGTGGAAACTGTTTTTT,CASSASEWKLFF
NA,TRBJ2-4,TRBD2,TRBV6-5,TGTGCCAGCAGTTACTATGGGACTAGCGGGGGGGTAGCCAAAAACATTCAGTACTTC,CASSYYGTSGGVAKNIQYF
NA,TRBJ1-4,NA,TRBV29-1,TGCAGCGTTGCTGGGGAAGGTCTTGAAAAACTGTTTTTT,CSVAGEGLEKLFF
NA,TRBJ1-6,NA,TRBV12-3/TRBV12-4,TGTGCCAGCAGCCTAGGGGGATTTAATTCACCCCTCCACTTT,CASSLGGFNSPLHF
NA,TRBJ1-1,NA,TRBV6-5,TGTGCCAGCAAGAGGCCGAACACTGAAGCTTTCTTT,CASKRPNTEAFF
NA,TRBJ1-6,TRBD1,TRBV3-1,TGTGCCAGCAGCGAGGGACAGGGGGGTTCACCCCTCCACTTT,CASSEGQGGSPLHF
NA,TRBJ2-1,NA,TRBV9,TGTGCCAGCAGCGTAGATCCTTTTCCCTACAATGAGCAGTTCTTC,CASSVDPFPYNEQFF
few,TRBJ2-5,NA,TRBV2,TGTGCCAGCAGTGCCTTAGAGACCCAGTACTTC,CASSALETQYF